Each of the 32 T cell receptor beta chains below was sequenced from the same sample in a study of blood T cell repertoires in COVID-19 (TCRdb year 2020). To prepare the library, the immunoSEQ multiplex PCR assay was applied. Imported from immuneACCESS, the table was reduced by TCRdb to in-frame sequences with V and J called. These copies leave out some clones; in studies compared against another copy, an unresolved V gene accounts for under half, and the cause of the remainder is not known. The sample table records some 110,000 clones; 65% to 85% of these occur just once. 0.7% to 0.85% of the sample lies in the top ten. What was sequenced was peripheral blood. These receptors were taken from a woman in her 70s with acute or convalescent COVID-19.

The chain is built from TRBV5-6 and TRBJ2-1; 7 bases line up with TRBD1. Germline CDR1 is SGHDT and CDR2 is YYEEEE. The CDR3 totals 14 residues. Trimming at V came to 2 bases and at J to 9 bases, leaving 8 bases not matched to a gene. CDR3 sequence: CASSLHQGVAEQFF. The CDR3 DNA reads as TGTGCCAGCAGCTTACATCAGGGGGTGGCTGAGCAGTTCTTC.

This clone occurred once. J is TRBJ2-5 and V is TRBV5-1; 8 bases are a match to TRBD1. V trimming: 0 bases; J trimming: 5 bases; junction bases outside the gene matches: 3. Germline V lookup: CDR1 SGHRS, CDR2 YFSETQ. The CDR3 sequence is 14 residues long. Here the CDR3 DNA reads TGCGCCAGCAGCTTGGCAGGGGGCGGGGAGACCCAGTACTTC. Translating it yields CASSLAGGGETQYF.

The V call is TRBV29-1, the J call TRBJ1-1, with TRBD1 matching 11 bases. The V gene's germline CDR1 is SQVTM and CDR2 ANQGSEA. Trimming at V came to 6 bases and at J to 3 bases, leaving 3 bases not matched to a gene. This CDR3 region has 13 residues. Here the CDR3 reads CSVWDRGYTEAFF. DNA for the CDR3: TGCAGCGTGTGGGACAGGGGGTACACTGAAGCTTTCTTT. The variable domain in full, with the rest retrieved from reference TRBV29-1 and TRBJ1-1, is SAVISQKPSRDICQRGTSLTIQCQVDSQVTMMFWYRQQPGQSLTLIATANQGSEATYESGFVIDKFPISRPNLTFSTLTVSNMSPEDSSIYLCSVWDRGYTEAFFGQGTRLTVV.

This clone was seen a few times. This chain links TRBV7-6 with TRBJ1-2, with a weak D call TRBD1 (5 bases). Trimming removed 4 bases from V and 4 bases from J, with 19 bases in between. Germline assignment: CDR1 SGHVS and CDR2 FNYEAQ. The CDR3 spans 16 residues. Here the CDR3 DNA reads TGTGCCAGCAGCTCCCTACCCCAGGGTATAGGCTATGGCTACACCTTC. This translates into CASSSLPQGIGYGYTF.

V is TRBV5-1 and J is TRBJ1-2, with 7 bases fitting TRBD1. CDR3 length: 14 amino acids. Germline lookup yields CDR1 SGHRS and CDR2 YFSETQ. V trimming: 2 bases; J trimming: 2 bases; junction bases outside the gene matches: 3. CDR3 sequence (DNA): TGCGCCAGCAGCTTTGGGGGACAGAACTATGGCTACACCTTC. It specifies CASSFGGQNYGYTF. The full variable domain, with the rest looked up from reference TRBV5-1 and TRBJ1-2, is KAGVTQTPRYLIKTRGQQVTLSCSPISGHRSVSWYQQTPGQGLQFLFEYFSETQRNKGNFPGRFSGRQFSNSRSEMNVSTLELGDSALYLCASSFGGQNYGYTFGSGTRLTVV.

This clone was seen a few times. The V gene is TRBV25-1, the J gene TRBJ1-2, with 9 positions matching TRBD1. With 4 bases clipped from V and 6 bases from J, the junction kept 9 bases outside the gene matches. The CDR3 has 15 residues. CDR1 is MGHDK and CDR2 is SYGVNS in the germline V gene. The CDR3 DNA follows: TGTGCCAGCAGTGTTGGGTTTACAGGGGGCGATGGCTACACCTTC. Amino acid sequence: CASSVGFTGGDGYTF.

The chain has TRBV5-1 and TRBJ2-1; D is perhaps TRBD2 (6 bases). Deletions cut 3 bases from V and 4 bases from J, with 17 bases between. Germline V CDR1 and CDR2: SGHRS, YFSETQ. CDR3 length: 16 residues. DNA for the CDR3: TGCGCCAGCAGCTCCATGGGCGGGGCTGCGTACAATGAGCAGTTCTTC. Translation gives CASSSMGGAAYNEQFF.

This clone was detected only once. V usage is TRBV6-5 and J usage is TRBJ2-2; possibly TRBD1 for D (6 bases). Germline assignment: CDR1 MNHEY and CDR2 SVGAGI. V lost 6 bases to trimming and J lost 5 bases, with 10 bases between them. CDR3 length equals 13 residues. CDR3 in DNA: TGTGCCAGCAGCGGGACAACAACCGGGGAGCTGTTTTTT. Amino acids: CASSGTTTGELFF.

This chain connects TRBV18 to TRBJ1-3; maybe TRBD1 (5 bases). CDR3 length: 18 amino acids. V was clipped by 4 bases and J by 0 bases, with 19 bases between them. The germline gives CDR1 KGHSH, CDR2 LQKENI. CDR3 protein: CASSQDVGGAGSGNTIYF. The DNA of the CDR3 is TGTGCCAGCTCACAGGACGTCGGAGGGGCCGGCTCTGGAAACACCATATATTTT.

The rearrangement uses TRBV28 and TRBJ2-7, with D possibly TRBD1 on 5 matching bases. Trimming took off 8 bases at V and 2 bases at J, with 13 bases between the two ends. Germline values: CDR1 MDHEN, CDR2 SYDVKM. This CDR3 region has 13 residues. The CDR3 DNA is TGTGCCAGCCTGGGGCCAGGAACCTACGAGCAGTACTTC. Protein product: CASLGPGTYEQYF.

The chain is built from TRBV27 and TRBJ1-1, with 9 bases lining up with TRBD1. V dropped 6 bases and J dropped 7; count of bases not matched to a gene: 9. Germline V lookup: CDR1 MNHEY, CDR2 SMNVEV (reference sequence). This CDR3 has 14 residues. CDR3 sequence (DNA): TGTGCCAGCAGCTTGGACAGGGGTGTTAATGAAGCTTTCTTT. Translated, it gives CASSLDRGVNEAFF.

This clone was observed a handful of times. The CDR3 DNA reads as TGTGCCAGCAGTTACGAGGGGGTAGCGGGAGCCGGGGAGCTGTTTTTT. Translation gives CASSYEGVAGAGELFF. V and J are TRBV6-5 and TRBJ2-2; TRBD2 matches at 9 bases. The CDR3 consists of 16 residues. CDR1 and CDR2 (germline): MNHEY, SVGAGI. Trimming at V came to 2 bases and at J to 6 bases, leaving 7 bases not matched to a gene.

The CDR3 here is CASSPPRGNSGLYGYTF. In nucleotides, the CDR3 is TGTGCCAGCAGCCCCCCGAGGGGGAATTCGGGGCTATATGGCTACACCTTC. V gene TRBV9 combines with J gene TRBJ1-2; maybe TRBD1 (6 bases). Germline V gene sequence: CDR1 SGDLS, CDR2 YYNGEE. Deletions cut 4 bases from V and 5 bases from J, with 24 bases between. This CDR3 has 17 amino acids.

The genes are TRBV11-2 and TRBJ2-3; 13 nucleotides agree with TRBD2. CDR1 SGHAT and CDR2 FQNNGV come from the germline V gene. There are 18 residues in the CDR3. V lost 1 base, J lost 5 bases, and 9 bases stayed unmatched. The DNA of the CDR3 is TGTGCCAGCAGCTTAGTACCCACTAGCGGGGGGGTTCAAGATACGCAGTATTTT. This sequence encodes CASSLVPTSGGVQDTQYF.

The J gene is TRBJ1-3, the V gene TRBV2; tentative D call: TRBD1 (6 bases). Looked up from germline, CDR1 is SNHLY and CDR2 is FYNNEI. V lost 4 bases, J lost 8 bases, and 18 bases lay in between. This CDR3 has 15 amino acids. Written as DNA, the CDR3 is TGTGCCAGCAGTGTGAACTCGGGGGGCTGGGACACCATATATTTT. This encodes CASSVNSGGWDTIYF.

The rearrangement joins TRBV5-4 to TRBJ2-3, with 7 nucleotides matching TRBD2. After removal of 3 bases from V and 4 bases from J, the junction contained 8 bases not matched to a gene. Germline V CDR1 and CDR2: SGHNT, YYREEE (reference sequence). The CDR3 is 15 residues long. The CDR3 is CASSWGGRGADTQYF. Written as DNA, the CDR3 is TGTGCCAGCAGCTGGGGAGGGAGAGGGGCAGATACGCAGTATTTT.

The rearrangement joins TRBV7-8 to TRBJ2-2; 13 bases agree with TRBD2. Germline V gene data show CDR1 as SGHVS and CDR2 as FQNEAQ. Trimming at V came to 4 bases and at J to 4 bases, leaving 15 bases not matched to a gene. This CDR3 spans 20 amino acids. The CDR3 region has the DNA TGTGCCAGCAGCTCACCCTTTAGGGGGGGACTAGCGGGGCCCACCGGGGAGCTGTTTTTT. Translated, it gives CASSSPFRGGLAGPTGELFF.

V is TRBV5-1 and J is TRBJ1-4; a weak D match, TRBD1 (6 bases). Germline-derived CDR1 and CDR2 are SGHRS and YFSETQ. V was cut by 0 bases and J by 7 bases, with 13 bases left in between. This CDR3 contains 15 residues. For the CDR3, the DNA is TGCGCCAGCAGCTTGGCCGGGGGGCTAGGTGAAAAACTGTTTTTT. Translation gives CASSLAGGLGEKLFF.

The J gene is TRBJ2-1, the V gene TRBV21-1; the D call in the table, TRBD2, was not verified against the DNA. TRBV21-1 is a documented pseudogene. The CDR3 is 18 residues long. The CDR3 region has the DNA TGTGCCAGCAGCAAAGGACCTAGCGGGAGGGACTCCTACAATGAGCAGTTCTTC. Translated: CASSKGPSGRDSYNEQFF.

The rearrangement uses TRBV4-1 and TRBJ2-5, with 7 bases identical to TRBD1. V lost 3 bases to trimming and J lost 5 bases; unmatched junction nucleotides: 9. Germline V gene lookup returns CDR1 MGHRA and CDR2 YSYEKL. The CDR3 covers 15 residues. The CDR3 loop is CASSQIERGQETQYF. The CDR3 nucleotides read TGCGCCAGCAGCCAGATCGAAAGGGGGCAGGAGACCCAGTACTTC.

The V and J genes are TRBV3-1 (or the pseudogene TRBV3-2) and TRBJ1-2; the D is unclear. CDR3 size: 13 residues. Trimming took 3 bases from V and 8 from J, leaving 13 bases between them. Looked up from germline, CDR1 is LGHDT and CDR2 is YNNKEL (reference sequence). As DNA, the CDR3 is TGTGCCAGCAGCCACGGGAGCACAGACGGCTACACCTTC. It encodes CASSHGSTDGYTF.

This chain's CDR3 is CAWTLGTGRTNTEAFF. The CDR3 bases are TGTGCCTGGACCCTCGGGACAGGTCGGACGAACACTGAAGCTTTCTTT. The genes are TRBV30 and TRBJ1-1; TRBD1 matches 8 bases. The CDR3 totals 16 residues. With V trimmed by 4 bases and J by 1 base, 11 bases remained unmatched. Per germline, CDR1 GTSNPN and CDR2 SVGIG (reference sequence).

The chain links TRBV7-8 to TRBJ1-2, with D maybe TRBD1 (5 bases). CDR3 length: 13 residues. The V gene lost 2 bases and the J gene lost 4 bases, with 8 bases spanning the gap. Per germline, CDR1 SGHVS and CDR2 FQNEAQ. The CDR3 here is CASSLPGIYGYTF. The CDR3 DNA reads as TGTGCCAGCAGCTTACCAGGGATCTATGGCTACACCTTC.

The J gene is TRBJ2-1, the V gene TRBV6-5; a weak D match, TRBD1 (6 bases). This CDR3 comprises 15 residues. Germline loops: CDR1 MNHEY, CDR2 SVGAGI. V was shortened by 6 bases and J by 5 bases, with 17 bases between the two germline ends. This chain's CDR3 is CASSHGQQANNEQFF. The CDR3 region has the DNA TGTGCCAGCAGCCATGGACAGCAAGCTAACAATGAGCAGTTCTTC.

The J gene is TRBJ2-1, the V gene TRBV5-1, with 12 nucleotides matching TRBD2. Per germline, CDR1 SGHRS and CDR2 YFSETQ. Trimming cost V 3 bases and J 5 bases; bases outside gene matches: 3. The CDR3 length is 15 residues. Here the CDR3 reads CASSSGLAGHNEQFF. The CDR3 DNA sequence: TGCGCCAGCAGCTCGGGACTAGCGGGCCACAATGAGCAGTTCTTC.

The rearrangement links TRBV18 to TRBJ1-4, with 9 bases identical to TRBD1. Unmatched junction bases numbered 1, after V lost 4 bases and J lost 4 bases. Germline CDR1 and CDR2: KGHSH and LQKENI. The CDR3 sequence is 14 residues long. The DNA for the CDR3 is TGTGCCAGCTCACGGACAGGGGATAATGAAAAACTGTTTTTT. Protein sequence: CASSRTGDNEKLFF. The full variable domain, rest sourced from reference TRBV18 and TRBJ1-4, is NAGVMQNPRHLVRRRGQEARLRCSPMKGHSHVYWYRQLPEEGLKFMVYLQKENIIDESGMPKERFSAEFPKEGPSILRIQQVVRGDSAAYFCASSRTGDNEKLFFGSGTQLSVL.

In this sample, this clone turned up a few times. The chain recombines TRBV19 with TRBJ2-1; TRBD2 is a possible D gene (6 bases). V was trimmed by 3 bases and J by 3 bases, leaving 21 bases between them. CDR3 size: 18 residues. The germline gives CDR1 LNHDA, CDR2 SQIVND (reference sequence). Here the CDR3 DNA reads TGTGCCAGTAGTATGCCCCCGCGGGGTAGCGGCAGCTACAATGAGCAGTTCTTC. This translates into CASSMPPRGSGSYNEQFF.

The chain carries TRBV13 and TRBJ1-4; possible D gene TRBD1, 5 bases. The CDR3 totals 12 residues. Germline assignment: CDR1 PRHDT and CDR2 FYEKMQ (reference sequence). V was pared by 6 bases and J by 12 bases, with 14 bases between. The CDR3 region has the DNA TGTGCCAGCAGTTTTGAGGGGAGGGAACTGTTTTTT. Translating gives CASSFEGRELFF.

As regards this clone: Distinct nucleotide sequences in the sample also encode this CDR3. V gene TRBV11-2 combines with J gene TRBJ1-5; D gene ambiguous. V was clipped by 0 bases and J by 6 bases, with 6 bases between them. Germline CDR1 and CDR2: SGHAT and FQNNGV. This CDR3 is 13 amino acids long. Here the CDR3 reads CASSLDRGQPQHF. Written as DNA, the CDR3 is TGTGCCAGCAGCTTAGATCGGGGTCAGCCCCAGCATTTT.

The J gene is TRBJ2-2, the V gene TRBV3-1 (or the pseudogene TRBV3-2); possibly TRBD2 for D (5 bases). V lost 4 bases to trimming and J lost 8 bases, with 29 bases between them. The CDR3 length is 19 residues. The germline gives CDR1 LGHDT, CDR2 YNNKEL (reference sequence). The CDR3 DNA reads as TGTGCCAGCAGCCCGACCGGTGGGCGGGCCTTCCGGTCCCCGGGGGAGCTGTTTTTT. Translation gives CASSPTGGRAFRSPGELFF.

The chain links TRBV27 to TRBJ2-7; 7 nucleotides line up with TRBD1. This CDR3 spans 12 amino acids. Trimming removed 6 bases from V and 3 bases from J; junction bases left unmatched: 2. CDR1 is MNHEY, CDR2 SMNVEV, per germline (reference sequence). The CDR3 DNA follows: TGTGCCAGCAGGGGGACAGTCTACGAGCAGTACTTC. This gives the protein CASRGTVYEQYF.

This clone was counted a single time. V is TRBV14 and J is TRBJ2-3; D is perhaps TRBD2 (6 bases). The CDR3 extends over 16 amino acids. V dropped 1 base and J dropped 4 bases, with 15 bases sitting between them. In germline, CDR1 is SGHDN, CDR2 FVKESK. The CDR3 is CASSQALPRRADTQYF. In nucleotides, the CDR3 is TGTGCCAGCAGCCAAGCCCTCCCTCGGAGGGCAGATACGCAGTATTTT.